Below, one TCR beta chain is given with its context. Antigen specificity is unknown. PCR was performed using 60 Vbeta and 13 Jbeta primers. TCRdb's copy holds only in-frame clones and misses some; the assay was immunoSEQ multiplex PCR. Found here are about 90,000 clones, nearly 80% of them singletons; the top ten hold approximately 4.6%. Germline V gene data show CDR1 as LNHDA and CDR2 as SQIVND (reference sequence). There are 13 residues in the CDR3. Trimming pared 5 bases from V and 3 bases from J, leaving 8 bases between. This sample was included in a study of cytomegalovirus exposure and HLA in healthy donors. About the study: Of the donors genotyped, several hundred in all, around 76% fell in the Caucasian-associated ancestry cluster.

Study findings and constraints: TCR beta sequences reportedly predicted most subjects' HLA-A and HLA-B alleles accurately. There was a cluster of highly shared sequence variants that was likely a sequencing artifact. A later analysis found that most CMV-associated TCR beta chains appeared HLA-restricted.

The chain has TRBV19 and TRBJ2-1; D uncertain. The sequenced sample consisted of PBMCs. The receptor's source is a woman in her forties in good health and CMV-seropositive. CDR3 region: CASSSGYYNEQFF. DNA of the CDR3: TGTGCCAGTAGTTCAGGCTACTACAATGAGCAGTTCTTC. Variable domain in full (rest from reference TRBV19 and TRBJ2-1): DGGITQSPKYLFRKEGQNVTLSCEQNLNHDAMYWYRQDPGQGLRLIYYSQIVNDFQKGDIAEGYSVSREKKESFPLTVTSAQKNPTAFYLCASSSGYYNEQFFGPGTRLTVL.